A few counts support the clone carrying this T cell receptor (beta chain). The entry originates in a study of blood T cell repertoires in COVID-19. Study in general: Sources were T cells, B-cell-depleted T cells, or PBMCs; the material itself was cDNA or gDNA.

The V and J ends lost 7 bases and 8 bases, in that order; junction bases with no gene match: 17. Per germline, CDR1 SGHVS and CDR2 FQNEAQ. The CDR3 totals 17 residues. Per the authors' pipeline: Using reference gene primer amplification, nucleated cell counts were estimated. The assay was immunoSEQ multiplex PCR, and TCRdb's table has in-frame clones only and misses some. V and J calls and clone size are those listed in that table; D and trimming were worked out from the DNA. The sample records about 350,000 clones, around 86% being singletons. Sequences were obtained from peripheral blood. The TCR sequence derives from a woman in her fifties or sixties with COVID-19, enrolled during active disease. The V gene is TRBV7-8, the J gene TRBJ2-1; 10 nucleotides align to TRBD2. The CDR3 coding sequence is TGTGCCAGCACCTCGGGATCCAGCGGGAGGGGTCCCCATGAGCAGTTCTTC. Protein sequence: CASTSGSSGRGPHEQFF.